This is a list of T cell receptor beta chains from one sample in a study of blood T cells in healthy people across ages. TCRdb redid the calling of the 5' RACE reads with MiXCR, one entry per CDR3 protein. The table lists some 1,500,000 distinct CDR3 sequences, approximately 43% of them singletons. The sequenced material came from blood. These receptors were taken from a woman between 18 and 29 years old in good health. Both conserved end residues are part of each CDR3. Each record gives: J gene, D gene, clone size, V gene, CDR3 DNA, CDR3 protein. The D gene is left open where the match is weak. Clone size is shown for a subset of rows, as once, few, many or a class of expanded clone.

J: TRBJ2-2; D: TRBD2; size: many; V: TRBV6-4; DNA: TGTGCCAGCAGTGGGACTAGCACCGGGGAGCTGTTTTTT; CDR3: CASSGTSTGELFF
J: TRBJ1-2; D: -; size: -; V: TRBV7-8; DNA: TGTGCCAACTTTCCCGGTGCAGGTGGCTACACCTTC; CDR3: CANFPGAGGYTF
J: TRBJ2-7; D: -; size: -; V: TRBV9; DNA: TGTGCCAGCAGCAACTCGGGGGATTACGAGCAGTACTTC; CDR3: CASSNSGDYEQYF
J: TRBJ2-5; D: -; size: -; V: TRBV4-3; DNA: TGCGCCAGCAGCTTCTTGGAGGGGCTGGAGACCCAGTACTTC; CDR3: CASSFLEGLETQYF
J: TRBJ2-3; D: TRBD2; size: -; V: TRBV7-3; DNA: TGTGCCAACAGCTCCTACCTAGGCGGGAGAGCTACAGATACGCAGTATTTT; CDR3: CANSSYLGGRATDTQYF
J: TRBJ2-3; D: -; size: many; V: TRBV4-3; DNA: TGCGCCAGCAGCAAAGCAGGGGCGGATACGCAGTATTTT; CDR3: CASSKAGADTQYF
J: TRBJ2-3; D: -; size: -; V: TRBV5-1; DNA: TGCGCCAGCAGCCCTACAGGCGCTGCTAGCACAGATACGCAGTATTTT; CDR3: CASSPTGAASTDTQYF
J: TRBJ2-7; D: TRBD2; size: once; V: TRBV29-1; DNA: TGCAGCGTTGAAACTAGCGGGAGGGCGGGCGAGCAGTACTTC; CDR3: CSVETSGRAGEQYF
J: TRBJ2-5; D: -; size: few; V: TRBV3-1; DNA: TGTGCCAGCAGCCAGGAGGATAGGTGGCAGGGTCGGGAGACCCAGTACTTC; CDR3: CASSQEDRWQGRETQYF
J: TRBJ1-2; D: -; size: -; V: TRBV4-1; DNA: TGCGCCAGCAGCAGAGGCACAGGGTCAAGATCTGGCTACACCTTC; CDR3: CASSRGTGSRSGYTF
J: TRBJ2-2; D: -; size: -; V: TRBV5-1; DNA: TGCGCCAGCAGCTTTCGTCGGGGGACCGGGGAGCTGTTTTTT; CDR3: CASSFRRGTGELFF
J: TRBJ2-1; D: TRBD2; size: few; V: TRBV12-5; DNA: TGTGCTAGTGGTCCCGGACTAGCGGGGCCTTCCTACAATGAGCAGTTCTTC; CDR3: CASGPGLAGPSYNEQFF
J: TRBJ1-1; D: -; size: -; V: TRBV12-3/TRBV12-4; DNA: TGTGCCAGCAGTTTAGCGAGGCCCCGATGGGGAGCTTTCTTT; CDR3: CASSLARPRWGAFF
J: TRBJ1-4; D: -; size: few; V: TRBV25-1; DNA: TGTGCCAGCAACCAACAGGGAAATGAAAAACTGTTTTTT; CDR3: CASNQQGNEKLFF
J: TRBJ1-3; D: -; size: few; V: TRBV9; DNA: TGTGCCAGCAGCGTAGCAGAGGGCTCTGGAAACACCATATATTTT; CDR3: CASSVAEGSGNTIYF
J: TRBJ1-2; D: -; size: few; V: TRBV3-1; DNA: TGTGCCAGCAGCCAAGATAGGCGAGACTACACCTTC; CDR3: CASSQDRRDYTF
J: TRBJ1-5; D: TRBD1; size: -; V: TRBV20-1; DNA: TGCAGTGCTAGAGACGAGACAGGGAGGACAGGAGGCAATCAGCCCCAGCATTTT; CDR3: CSARDETGRTGGNQPQHF
J: TRBJ2-7; D: -; size: -; V: TRBV4-2; DNA: TGTGCCAGCAGCCAAGATTTTGGGGGCTCCTACGAGCAGTACTTC; CDR3: CASSQDFGGSYEQYF
J: TRBJ1-5; D: TRBD1; size: -; V: TRBV10-3; DNA: TGTGCCAGTACAGGGGAGTTGAGCAATCAGCCCCAGCATTTT; CDR3: CASTGELSNQPQHF
J: TRBJ1-2; D: TRBD1; size: -; V: TRBV7-2; DNA: TGTGACAGCAGCTCTGGACAGGGGTCCCCTAACTATGGCTACACCTTC; CDR3: CDSSSGQGSPNYGYTF
J: TRBJ2-2; D: TRBD2; size: few; V: TRBV7-3; DNA: TGTGCCAGCAGGGAAACTAGCGGGAGTGACACCGGGGAGCTGTTTTTT; CDR3: CASRETSGSDTGELFF
J: TRBJ2-7; D: TRBD2; size: few; V: TRBV3-1; DNA: TGTGCCAGCAGCCGGCCGGGACTAACTTTCTCCTACGAGCAGTACTTC; CDR3: CASSRPGLTFSYEQYF
J: TRBJ2-7; D: -; size: -; V: TRBV14; DNA: TGTGCCAGCAGCCCAGGGTCACTGACCTACGAGCAGTACTTC; CDR3: CASSPGSLTYEQYF
J: TRBJ1-1; D: -; size: -; V: TRBV27; DNA: TGTGCCAGCGGAGAGGGCGCTGAAGCTTTCTTT; CDR3: CASGEGAEAFF
J: TRBJ2-1; D: -; size: few; V: TRBV6-2/TRBV6-3; DNA: TGTGCCAGCAGTTACTCGAAATTGGGGGGCTCCTACAATGAGCAGTTCTTC; CDR3: CASSYSKLGGSYNEQFF
J: TRBJ2-7; D: TRBD2; size: -; V: TRBV6-5; DNA: TGTGCCAGCAGTAAGCGGGAGAATTATGAGCAGTACTTC; CDR3: CASSKRENYEQYF
J: TRBJ2-1; D: TRBD2; size: -; V: TRBV29-1; DNA: TGCAGCGTTGACTTGACTAGCGGCGACAATGAGCAGTTCTTC; CDR3: CSVDLTSGDNEQFF
J: TRBJ2-7; D: -; size: few; V: TRBV7-2; DNA: TGTGCCAGCAGCTTTGCACAGGCCTACGAGCAGTACTTC; CDR3: CASSFAQAYEQYF
J: TRBJ1-5; D: -; size: -; V: TRBV20-1; DNA: TGCAGTGCTGGAGAGAACCAGCCCCAGCATTTT; CDR3: CSAGENQPQHF
J: TRBJ2-3; D: TRBD2; size: -; V: TRBV20-1; DNA: TGCAGTGCCGAAGCCCCGACTAGCGGAGGGGGGATGATTCGTTTGGATACGCAGTATTTT; CDR3: CSAEAPTSGGGMIRLDTQYF
J: TRBJ2-6; D: -; size: many; V: TRBV7-2; DNA: TGTGCCAGCAGCTTTAGCGGTACACGGACCTCTGGGGCCAACGTCCTGACTTTC; CDR3: CASSFSGTRTSGANVLTF
J: TRBJ2-3; D: TRBD2; size: -; V: TRBV2; DNA: TGTGCCAGCTTGCGGGGGAGCACAGATACGCAGTATTTT; CDR3: CASLRGSTDTQYF
J: TRBJ1-5; D: -; size: few; V: TRBV20-1; DNA: TGCAGTGCTTCCCTGATGCGACAGCGCAATCAGCCCCAGCATTTT; CDR3: CSASLMRQRNQPQHF
J: TRBJ2-1; D: -; size: -; V: TRBV20-1; DNA: TGCAGTGCTAGAGATCGGTCTAGCTCTAGGGTAGAGCAGTTCTTC; CDR3: CSARDRSSSRVEQFF
J: TRBJ2-3; D: -; size: few; V: TRBV4-1; DNA: TGCGCCAGCAGCCAGGCGGACAGTTCCACAGATACGCAGTATTTT; CDR3: CASSQADSSTDTQYF
J: TRBJ2-1; D: -; size: -; V: TRBV25-1; DNA: TGTGCCAGCAGTGGGGAAGGCGTACGCTCCTACAATGAGCAGTTCTTC; CDR3: CASSGEGVRSYNEQFF
J: TRBJ2-3; D: TRBD2; size: -; V: TRBV20-1; DNA: TGCAGTGCTCCAGATCCCAGCGGGGGGCCCACAGATACGCAGTATTTT; CDR3: CSAPDPSGGPTDTQYF
J: TRBJ2-5; D: -; size: -; V: TRBV29-1; DNA: TGCAGCGTTGAAGGGGGTGTGCTCGAGACCCAGTACTTC; CDR3: CSVEGGVLETQYF
J: TRBJ1-1; D: -; size: -; V: TRBV6-6; DNA: TGTGCCAGCAACCCACAGGGTCCGAACACTGAAGCTTTCTTT; CDR3: CASNPQGPNTEAFF
J: TRBJ2-4; D: -; size: few; V: TRBV20-1; DNA: TGCAGTGCCAAAGGGGCATATTCGGACAAAAACATTCAGTACTTC; CDR3: CSAKGAYSDKNIQYF